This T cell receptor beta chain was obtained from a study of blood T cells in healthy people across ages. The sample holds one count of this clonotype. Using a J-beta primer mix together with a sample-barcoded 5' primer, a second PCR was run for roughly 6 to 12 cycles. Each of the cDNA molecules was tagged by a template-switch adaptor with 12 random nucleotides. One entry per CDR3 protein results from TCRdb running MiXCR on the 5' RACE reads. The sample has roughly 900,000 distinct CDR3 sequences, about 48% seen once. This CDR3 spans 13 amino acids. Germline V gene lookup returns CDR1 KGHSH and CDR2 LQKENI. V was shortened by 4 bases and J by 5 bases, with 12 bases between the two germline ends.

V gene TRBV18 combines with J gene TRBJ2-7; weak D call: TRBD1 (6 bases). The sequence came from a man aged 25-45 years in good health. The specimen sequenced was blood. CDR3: CASSLNRVDEQYF. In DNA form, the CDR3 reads TGTGCCAGCTCACTGAACAGGGTGGACGAGCAGTACTTC.